The source of this T cell receptor (beta chain) is a study of shared clonotypes between healthy human individuals. Overall study findings and caveats: Naive CD4 clonotype sharing across a handful of donors was approximately 5%. The study generally estimated greater richness for naive than memory subsets.

V shed 5 bases and J shed 8 bases, with 18 bases lying between them. The CDR3 runs to 14 residues. CDR1 and CDR2 (germline): MNHNY, SVGAGI (reference sequence). The input for sorted-subset replicate PCRs was around 200 ng DNA, some 30,000 T cell genomes. Assay: immunoSEQ multiplex PCR; the TCRdb copy retains only in-frame clones and omits some. The data hold 740,000 or so clones, with around 73% observed a single time. For this clone: The antigen remains undetermined.

The source of this sequence is a woman in her thirties in good health. Source material: memory CD4+ T cells sorted from blood. Subset of the sample: CD45RA-negative fraction. The chain is built from TRBV6-6 and TRBJ1-2, with a tentative D call TRBD1 (6 bases). The CDR3 spells CASSQDSFPVGYTF. CDR3 coding DNA: TGTGCCAGCAGTCAGGACAGTTTCCCGGTCGGCTACACCTTC.